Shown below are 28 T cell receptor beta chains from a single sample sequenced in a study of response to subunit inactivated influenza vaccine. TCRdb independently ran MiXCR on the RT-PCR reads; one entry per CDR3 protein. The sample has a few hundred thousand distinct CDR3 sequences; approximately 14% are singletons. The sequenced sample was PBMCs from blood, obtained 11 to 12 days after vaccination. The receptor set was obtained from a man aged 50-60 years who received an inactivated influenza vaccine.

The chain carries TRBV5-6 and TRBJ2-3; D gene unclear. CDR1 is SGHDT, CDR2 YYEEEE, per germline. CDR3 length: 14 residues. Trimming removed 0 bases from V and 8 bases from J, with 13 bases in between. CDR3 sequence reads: CASSLGRGLTTQYF. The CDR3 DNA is TGTGCCAGCAGCTTGGGCCGAGGTTTGACTACGCAGTATTTT. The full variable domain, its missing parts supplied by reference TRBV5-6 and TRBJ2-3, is DAGVTQSPTHLIKTRGQQVTLRCSPKSGHDTVSWYQQALGQGPQFIFQYYEEEERQRGNFPDRFSGHQFPNYSSELNVNALLLGDSALYLCASSLGRGLTTQYFGPGTRLTVL.

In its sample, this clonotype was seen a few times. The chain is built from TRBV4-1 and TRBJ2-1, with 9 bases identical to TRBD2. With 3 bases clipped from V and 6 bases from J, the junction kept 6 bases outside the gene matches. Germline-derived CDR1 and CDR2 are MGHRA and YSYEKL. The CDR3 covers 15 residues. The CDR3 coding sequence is TGCGCCAGCAGCCAGTCAAGGCGGGGGGGCAATGAGCAGTTCTTC. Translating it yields CASSQSRRGGNEQFF.

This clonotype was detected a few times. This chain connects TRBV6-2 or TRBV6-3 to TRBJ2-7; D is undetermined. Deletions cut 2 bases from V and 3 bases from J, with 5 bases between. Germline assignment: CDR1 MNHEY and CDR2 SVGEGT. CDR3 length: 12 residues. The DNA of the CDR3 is TGTGCCAGCAGTTACGTACTCTACGAGCAGTACTTC. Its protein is CASSYVLYEQYF.

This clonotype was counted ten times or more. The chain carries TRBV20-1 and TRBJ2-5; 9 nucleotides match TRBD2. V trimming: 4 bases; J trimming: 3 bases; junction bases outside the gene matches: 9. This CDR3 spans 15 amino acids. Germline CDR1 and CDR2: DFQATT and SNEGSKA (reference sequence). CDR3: CSAKAATSGKETQYF. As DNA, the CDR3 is TGCAGTGCTAAAGCGGCGACTAGCGGAAAAGAGACCCAGTACTTC.

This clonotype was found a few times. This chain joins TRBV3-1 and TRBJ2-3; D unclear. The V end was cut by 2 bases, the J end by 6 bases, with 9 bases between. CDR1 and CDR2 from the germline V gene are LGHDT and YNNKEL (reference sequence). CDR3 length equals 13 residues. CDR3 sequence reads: CASSQPGPDTQYF. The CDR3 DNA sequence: TGTGCCAGCAGCCAACCGGGCCCCGATACGCAGTATTTT.

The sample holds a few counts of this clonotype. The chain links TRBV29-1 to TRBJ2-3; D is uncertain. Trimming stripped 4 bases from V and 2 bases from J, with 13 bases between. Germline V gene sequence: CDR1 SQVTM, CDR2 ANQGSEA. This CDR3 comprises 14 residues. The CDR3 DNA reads TGCAGCGTTGCTCTGAATCGAAACACAGATACGCAGTATTTT. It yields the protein CSVALNRNTDTQYF.

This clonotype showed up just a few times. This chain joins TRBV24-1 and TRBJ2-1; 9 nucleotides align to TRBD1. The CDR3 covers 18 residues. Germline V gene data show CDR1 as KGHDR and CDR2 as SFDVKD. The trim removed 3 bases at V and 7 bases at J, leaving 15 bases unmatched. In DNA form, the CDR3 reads TGTGCCACCAGTGATCAACAGGACAGGGGAGTGATGATGAATGAGCAGTTCTTC. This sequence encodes CATSDQQDRGVMMNEQFF.

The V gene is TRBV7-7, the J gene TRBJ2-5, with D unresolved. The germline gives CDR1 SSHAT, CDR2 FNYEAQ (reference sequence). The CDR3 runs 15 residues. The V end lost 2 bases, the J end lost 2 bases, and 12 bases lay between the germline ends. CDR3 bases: TGTGCCAGCAGCTTAAATATGGGCCCACAAGAGACCCAGTACTTC. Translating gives CASSLNMGPQETQYF.

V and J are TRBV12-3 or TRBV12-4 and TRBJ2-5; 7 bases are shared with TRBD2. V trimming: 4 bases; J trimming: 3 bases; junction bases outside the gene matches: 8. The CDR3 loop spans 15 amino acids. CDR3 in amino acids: CASSSPTRGEETQYF. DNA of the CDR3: TGTGCCAGCAGTTCCCCTACCCGGGGGGAAGAGACCCAGTACTTC.

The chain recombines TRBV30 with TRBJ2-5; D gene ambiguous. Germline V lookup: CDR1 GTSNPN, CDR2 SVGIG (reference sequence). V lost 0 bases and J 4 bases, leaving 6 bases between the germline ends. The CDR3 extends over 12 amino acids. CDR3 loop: CAWSVDRETQYF. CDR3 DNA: TGTGCCTGGAGTGTGGACCGAGAGACCCAGTACTTC.

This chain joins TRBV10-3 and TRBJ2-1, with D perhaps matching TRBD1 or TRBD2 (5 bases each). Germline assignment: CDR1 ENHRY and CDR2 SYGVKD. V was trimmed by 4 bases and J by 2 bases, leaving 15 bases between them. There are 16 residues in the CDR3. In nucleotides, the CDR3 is TGTGCCATCAGTGGGTCACGGGACGGGACCTACAATGAGCAGTTCTTC. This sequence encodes CAISGSRDGTYNEQFF.

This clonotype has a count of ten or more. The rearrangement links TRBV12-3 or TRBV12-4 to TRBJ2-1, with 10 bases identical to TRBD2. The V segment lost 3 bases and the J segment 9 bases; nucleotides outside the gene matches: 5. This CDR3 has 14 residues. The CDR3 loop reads CASSLASGRSEQFF. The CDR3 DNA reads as TGTGCCAGCAGTTTGGCTAGCGGGAGATCTGAGCAGTTCTTC.

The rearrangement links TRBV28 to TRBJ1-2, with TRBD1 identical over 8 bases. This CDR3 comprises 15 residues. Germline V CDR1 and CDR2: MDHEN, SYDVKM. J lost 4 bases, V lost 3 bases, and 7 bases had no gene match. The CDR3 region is CASSFTGGGVYGYTF. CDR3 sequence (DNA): TGTGCCAGCAGTTTCACAGGGGGAGGGGTCTATGGCTACACCTTC.

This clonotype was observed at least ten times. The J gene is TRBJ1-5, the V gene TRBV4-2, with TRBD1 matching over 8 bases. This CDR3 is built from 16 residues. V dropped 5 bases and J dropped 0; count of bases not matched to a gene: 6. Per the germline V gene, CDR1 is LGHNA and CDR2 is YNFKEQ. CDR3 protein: CASSATTGDSNQPQHF. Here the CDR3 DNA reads TGTGCCAGCAGCGCAACGACAGGGGATAGCAATCAGCCCCAGCATTTT.

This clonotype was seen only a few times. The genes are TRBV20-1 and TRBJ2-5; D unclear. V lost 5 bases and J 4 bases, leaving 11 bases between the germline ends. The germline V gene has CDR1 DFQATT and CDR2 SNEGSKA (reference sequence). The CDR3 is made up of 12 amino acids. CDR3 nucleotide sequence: TGCAGTGCTCAGAGCGCAGGAGAGACCCAGTACTTC. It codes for CSAQSAGETQYF.

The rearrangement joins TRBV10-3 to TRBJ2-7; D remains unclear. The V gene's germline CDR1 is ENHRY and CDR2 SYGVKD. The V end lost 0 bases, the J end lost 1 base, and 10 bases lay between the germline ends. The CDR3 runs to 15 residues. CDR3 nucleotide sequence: TGTGCCATCAGTGAGTCGATCAGTGTTTCCTACGAGCAGTACTTC. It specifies CAISESISVSYEQYF.

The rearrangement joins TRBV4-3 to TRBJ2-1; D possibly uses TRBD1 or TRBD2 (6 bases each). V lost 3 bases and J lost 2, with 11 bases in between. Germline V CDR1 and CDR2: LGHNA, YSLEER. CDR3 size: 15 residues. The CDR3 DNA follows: TGCGCCAGCAGCCAGGGGGCGGGGCCCTACAATGAGCAGTTCTTC. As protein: CASSQGAGPYNEQFF.

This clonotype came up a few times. CDR3 loop: CASSHHDTDTQYF. The CDR3 region has the DNA TGTGCCAGCAGCCATCACGACACAGATACGCAGTATTTT. The chain has TRBV3-1 and TRBJ2-3; D not resolved. The CDR3 loop spans 13 amino acids. Germline V CDR1 and CDR2: LGHDT, YNNKEL (reference sequence). V dropped 3 bases and J dropped 2 bases, with 6 bases sitting between them.

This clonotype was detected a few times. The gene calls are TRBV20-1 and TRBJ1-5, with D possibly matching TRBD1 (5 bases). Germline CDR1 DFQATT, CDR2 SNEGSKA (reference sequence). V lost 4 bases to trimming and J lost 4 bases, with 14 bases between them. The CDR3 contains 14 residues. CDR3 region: CSAIWDGRNQPQHF. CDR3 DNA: TGCAGTGCTATATGGGACGGGCGGAATCAGCCCCAGCATTTT.

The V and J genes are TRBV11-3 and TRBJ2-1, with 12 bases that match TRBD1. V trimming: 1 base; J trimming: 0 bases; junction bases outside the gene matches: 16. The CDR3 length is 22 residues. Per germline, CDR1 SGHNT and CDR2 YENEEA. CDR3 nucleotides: TGTGCCAGCAGCTTAGTCCTCTCCCGGGACAGGGGGCTGTTAAGCTCCTACAATGAGCAGTTCTTC. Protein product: CASSLVLSRDRGLLSSYNEQFF.

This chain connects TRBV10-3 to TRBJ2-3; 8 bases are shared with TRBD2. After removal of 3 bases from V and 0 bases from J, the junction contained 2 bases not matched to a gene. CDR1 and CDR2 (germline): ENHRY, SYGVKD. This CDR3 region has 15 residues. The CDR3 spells CAISDSSGSTDTQYF. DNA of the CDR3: TGTGCCATCAGTGATTCTAGCGGGAGCACAGATACGCAGTATTTT.

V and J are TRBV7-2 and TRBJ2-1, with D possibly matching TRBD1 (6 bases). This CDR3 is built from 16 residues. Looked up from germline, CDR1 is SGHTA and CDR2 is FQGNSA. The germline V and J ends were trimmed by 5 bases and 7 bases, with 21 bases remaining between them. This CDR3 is CASSPGAARGGNEQFF. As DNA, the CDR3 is TGTGCCAGCAGCCCAGGGGCGGCTAGAGGTGGGAATGAGCAGTTCTTC.

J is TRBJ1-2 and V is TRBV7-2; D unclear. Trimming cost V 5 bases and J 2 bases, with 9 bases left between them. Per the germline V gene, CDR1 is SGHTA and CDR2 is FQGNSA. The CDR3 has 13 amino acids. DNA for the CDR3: TGTGCCAGCAGCGAGAGGGCAAACTATGGCTACACCTTC. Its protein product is CASSERANYGYTF.

The CDR3 coding sequence is TGTGCCAGTAGTATAGGCGGGCGAGGGGATGGCTACACCTTC. This sequence encodes CASSIGGRGDGYTF. The V gene is TRBV19, the J gene TRBJ1-2; tentative D call: TRBD1 (5 bases). Germline CDR1 LNHDA, CDR2 SQIVND (reference sequence). This CDR3 has 14 amino acids. V lost 1 base to trimming and J lost 6 bases, with 12 bases between them.

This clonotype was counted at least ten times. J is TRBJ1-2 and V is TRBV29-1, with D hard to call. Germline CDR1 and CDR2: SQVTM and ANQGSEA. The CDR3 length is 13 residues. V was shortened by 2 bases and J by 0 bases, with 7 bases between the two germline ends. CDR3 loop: CSVERQTNYGYTF. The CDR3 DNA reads TGCAGCGTTGAAAGGCAGACTAACTATGGCTACACCTTC.

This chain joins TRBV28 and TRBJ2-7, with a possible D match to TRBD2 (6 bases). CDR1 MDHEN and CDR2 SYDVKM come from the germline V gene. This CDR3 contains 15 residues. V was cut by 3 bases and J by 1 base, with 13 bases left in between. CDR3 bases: TGTGCCAGCAGTTTGGGAGTAGCGGCGTCCTACGAGCAGTACTTC. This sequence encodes CASSLGVAASYEQYF.

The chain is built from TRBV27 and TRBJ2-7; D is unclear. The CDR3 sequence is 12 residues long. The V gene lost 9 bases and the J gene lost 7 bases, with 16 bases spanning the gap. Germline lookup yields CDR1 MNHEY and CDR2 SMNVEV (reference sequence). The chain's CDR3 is CASREGQREQYF. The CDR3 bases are TGTGCCAGTAGGGAAGGGCAGAGGGAGCAGTACTTC.

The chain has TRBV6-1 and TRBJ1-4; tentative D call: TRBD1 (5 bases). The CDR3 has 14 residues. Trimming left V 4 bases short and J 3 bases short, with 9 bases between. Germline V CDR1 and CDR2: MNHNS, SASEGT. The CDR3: CASSVRGSNEKLFF. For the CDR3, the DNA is TGTGCCAGCAGTGTCCGGGGCTCTAATGAAAAACTGTTTTTT.